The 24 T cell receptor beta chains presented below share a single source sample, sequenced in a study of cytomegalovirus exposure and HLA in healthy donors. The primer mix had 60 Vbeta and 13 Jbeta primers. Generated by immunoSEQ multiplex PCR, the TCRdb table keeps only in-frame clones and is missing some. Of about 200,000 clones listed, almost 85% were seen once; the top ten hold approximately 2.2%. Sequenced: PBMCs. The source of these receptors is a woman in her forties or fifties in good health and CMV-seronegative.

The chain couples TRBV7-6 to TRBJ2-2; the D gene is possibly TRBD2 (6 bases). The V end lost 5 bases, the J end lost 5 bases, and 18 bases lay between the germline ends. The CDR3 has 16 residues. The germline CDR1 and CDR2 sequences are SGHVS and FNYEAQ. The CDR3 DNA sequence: TGTGCCAGCAGCGAGTTCGGGGGAATGGGGACCGGGGAGCTGTTTTTT. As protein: CASSEFGGMGTGELFF.

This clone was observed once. The CDR3 nucleotides read TGTGCCAGCAGTTCCCCCGGACTGGCAACTAATGAAAAACTGTTTTTT. It is translated as CASSSPGLATNEKLFF. This chain joins TRBV28 and TRBJ1-4; D not resolved. Germline lookup yields CDR1 MDHEN and CDR2 SYDVKM. Trimming shortened V by 4 bases and J by 0 bases, and 12 bases separated the two germline ends. The CDR3 contains 16 residues.

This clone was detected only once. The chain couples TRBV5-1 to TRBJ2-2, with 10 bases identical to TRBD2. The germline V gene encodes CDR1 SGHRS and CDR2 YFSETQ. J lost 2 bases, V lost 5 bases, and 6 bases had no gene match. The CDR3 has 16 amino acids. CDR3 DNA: TGCGCCAGCAGTCGGATACTAGCGGGAAACACCGGGGAGCTGTTTTTT. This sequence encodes CASSRILAGNTGELFF.

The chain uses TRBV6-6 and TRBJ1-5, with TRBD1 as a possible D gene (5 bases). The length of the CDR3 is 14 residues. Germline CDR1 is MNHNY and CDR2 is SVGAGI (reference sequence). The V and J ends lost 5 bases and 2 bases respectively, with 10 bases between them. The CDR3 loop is CASSASGRNQPQHF. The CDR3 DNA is TGTGCCAGCAGTGCGTCAGGGCGCAATCAGCCCCAGCATTTT.

This CDR3 reads CASSAGGTYNSPLHF. The CDR3 nucleotides read TGTGCCAGTAGTGCGGGTGGAACCTATAATTCACCCCTCCACTTT. The chain links TRBV19 to TRBJ1-6; D gene uncertain. The CDR3 has 15 residues. V was pared by 5 bases and J by 2 bases, with 10 bases between. The V gene's germline CDR1 is LNHDA and CDR2 SQIVND (reference sequence).

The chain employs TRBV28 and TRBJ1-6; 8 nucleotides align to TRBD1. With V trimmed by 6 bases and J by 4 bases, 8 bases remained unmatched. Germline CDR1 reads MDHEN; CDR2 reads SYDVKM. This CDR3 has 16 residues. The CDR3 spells CASSPRTGKYNSPLHF. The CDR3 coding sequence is TGTGCCAGCAGCCCACGGACAGGGAAATATAATTCACCCCTCCACTTT.

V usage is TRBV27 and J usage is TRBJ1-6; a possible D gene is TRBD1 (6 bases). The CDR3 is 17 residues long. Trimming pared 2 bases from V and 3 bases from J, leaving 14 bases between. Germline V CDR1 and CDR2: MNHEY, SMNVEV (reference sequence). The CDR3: CASSLTWTVNYNSPLHF. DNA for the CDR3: TGTGCCAGCAGTTTAACATGGACAGTCAACTATAATTCACCCCTCCACTTT.

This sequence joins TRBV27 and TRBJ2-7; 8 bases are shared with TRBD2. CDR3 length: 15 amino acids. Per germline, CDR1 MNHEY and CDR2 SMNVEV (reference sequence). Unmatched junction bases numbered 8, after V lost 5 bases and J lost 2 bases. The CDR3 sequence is CASSLQREPPYEQYF. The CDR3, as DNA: TGTGCCAGCAGTCTCCAGCGGGAGCCACCCTACGAGCAGTACTTC.

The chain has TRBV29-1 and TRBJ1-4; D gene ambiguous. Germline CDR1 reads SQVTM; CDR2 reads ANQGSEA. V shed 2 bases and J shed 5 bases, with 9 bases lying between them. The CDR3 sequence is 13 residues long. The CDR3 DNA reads TGCAGCGTTGAAAGCATTACGAATGAAAAACTGTTTTTT. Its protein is CSVESITNEKLFF.

CDR3 coding DNA: TGTGCCATCACCTCGGGACAGATCCACGAGCAGTACTTC. Its translation is CAITSGQIHEQYF. The rearrangement links TRBV10-3 to TRBJ2-7, with 7 positions matching TRBD1. CDR3 length equals 13 residues. The germline V gene has CDR1 ENHRY and CDR2 SYGVKD. J was trimmed by 5 bases and V by 7 bases; bases with no gene match: 8.

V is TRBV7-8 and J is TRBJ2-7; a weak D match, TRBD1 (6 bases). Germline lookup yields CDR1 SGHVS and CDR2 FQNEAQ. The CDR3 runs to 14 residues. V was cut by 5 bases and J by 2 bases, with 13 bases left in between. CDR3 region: CASSREGQAYEQYF. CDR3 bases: TGTGCCAGCAGCCGTGAGGGACAAGCCTACGAGCAGTACTTC.

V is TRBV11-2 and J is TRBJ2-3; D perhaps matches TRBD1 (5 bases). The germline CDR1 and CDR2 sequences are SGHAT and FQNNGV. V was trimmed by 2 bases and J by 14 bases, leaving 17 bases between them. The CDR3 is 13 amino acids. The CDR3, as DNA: TGTGCCAGCAGCTTAAACGCTCAGGGTCCACTGTATTTT. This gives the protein CASSLNAQGPLYF.

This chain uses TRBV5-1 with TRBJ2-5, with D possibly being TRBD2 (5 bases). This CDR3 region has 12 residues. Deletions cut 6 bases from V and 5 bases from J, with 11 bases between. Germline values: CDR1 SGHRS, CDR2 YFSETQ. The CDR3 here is CASNPGTETQYF. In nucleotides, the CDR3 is TGCGCCAGCAACCCGGGAACGGAGACCCAGTACTTC. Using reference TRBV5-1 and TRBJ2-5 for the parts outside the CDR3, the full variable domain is KAGVTQTPRYLIKTRGQQVTLSCSPISGHRSVSWYQQTPGQGLQFLFEYFSETQRNKGNFPGRFSGRQFSNSRSEMNVSTLELGDSALYLCASNPGTETQYFGPGTRLLVL.

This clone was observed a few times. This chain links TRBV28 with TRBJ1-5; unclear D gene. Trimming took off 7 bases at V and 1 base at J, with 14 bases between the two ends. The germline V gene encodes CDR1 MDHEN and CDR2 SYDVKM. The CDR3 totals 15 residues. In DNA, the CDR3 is TGTGCCAGCATCCTAGACGGAAGAAGCAATCAGCCCCAGCATTTT. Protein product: CASILDGRSNQPQHF.

The chain's CDR3 is CASSLAWSAANTGELFF. The CDR3, as DNA: TGCGCCAGCAGCTTGGCATGGAGTGCGGCGAACACCGGGGAGCTGTTTTTT. This sequence joins TRBV5-1 and TRBJ2-2, with D uncertain. This CDR3 comprises 17 residues. Trimming stripped 0 bases from V and 0 bases from J, with 12 bases between. Germline V gene data show CDR1 as SGHRS and CDR2 as YFSETQ.

CDR3 in DNA: TGTGCCAGCAATGGTGGAGGGTACGAGCAGTACTTC. It translates to CASNGGGYEQYF. The rearrangement uses TRBV7-2 and TRBJ2-7; perhaps TRBD2 as D (6 bases). The CDR3 length is 12 residues. CDR1 is SGHTA, CDR2 FQGNSA, per germline. Trimming took 7 bases from V and 4 from J, leaving 11 bases between them.

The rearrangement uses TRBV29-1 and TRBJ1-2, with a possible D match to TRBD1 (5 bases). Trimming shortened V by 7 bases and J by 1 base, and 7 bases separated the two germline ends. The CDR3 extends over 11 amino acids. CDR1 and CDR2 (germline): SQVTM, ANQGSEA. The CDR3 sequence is CSGGSNYGYTF. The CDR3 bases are TGCAGCGGGGGCAGTAACTATGGCTACACCTTC.

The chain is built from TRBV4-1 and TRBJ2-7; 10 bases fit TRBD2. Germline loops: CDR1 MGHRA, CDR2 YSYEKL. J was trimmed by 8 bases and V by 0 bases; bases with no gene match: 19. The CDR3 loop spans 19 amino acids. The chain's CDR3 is CASSQESGSGRRSSTKQYF. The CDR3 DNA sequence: TGCGCCAGCAGCCAAGAATCAGGTAGCGGGAGGCGTAGTTCTACGAAGCAGTACTTC.

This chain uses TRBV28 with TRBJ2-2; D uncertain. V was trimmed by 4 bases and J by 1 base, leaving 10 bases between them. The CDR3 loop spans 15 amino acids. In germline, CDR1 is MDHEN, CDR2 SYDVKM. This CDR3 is CASSSFGQNTGELFF. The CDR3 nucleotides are TGTGCCAGCAGTTCCTTTGGGCAGAACACCGGGGAGCTGTTTTTT.

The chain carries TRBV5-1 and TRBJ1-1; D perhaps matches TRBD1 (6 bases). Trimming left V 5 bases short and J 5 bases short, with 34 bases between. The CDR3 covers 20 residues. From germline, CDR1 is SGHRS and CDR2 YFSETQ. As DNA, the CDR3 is TGCGCCAGCAGTCTCACAAATACGGGGGGCGCTCGGAGAATTAGTACTGAAGCTTTCTTT. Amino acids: CASSLTNTGGARRISTEAFF.

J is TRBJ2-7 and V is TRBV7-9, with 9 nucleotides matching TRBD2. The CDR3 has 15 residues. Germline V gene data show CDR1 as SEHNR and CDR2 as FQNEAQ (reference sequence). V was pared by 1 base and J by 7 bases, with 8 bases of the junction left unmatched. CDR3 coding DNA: TGTGCCAGCAGCTTAGTTAGCGGGAGCAGTAAAGAGCAGTACTTC. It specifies CASSLVSGSSKEQYF.

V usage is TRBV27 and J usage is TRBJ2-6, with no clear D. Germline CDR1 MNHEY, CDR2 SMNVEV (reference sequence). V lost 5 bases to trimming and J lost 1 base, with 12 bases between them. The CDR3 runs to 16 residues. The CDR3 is CASSPWAGSGANVLTF. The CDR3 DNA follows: TGTGCCAGCAGTCCCTGGGCCGGATCTGGGGCCAACGTCCTGACTTTC.

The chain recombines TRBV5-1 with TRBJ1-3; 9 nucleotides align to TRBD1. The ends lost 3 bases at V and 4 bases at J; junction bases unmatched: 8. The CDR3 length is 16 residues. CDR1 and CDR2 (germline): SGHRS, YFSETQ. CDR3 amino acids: CASSSPGQGGGNTIYF. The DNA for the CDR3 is TGCGCCAGCAGCTCACCGGGACAGGGTGGAGGAAACACCATATATTTT.

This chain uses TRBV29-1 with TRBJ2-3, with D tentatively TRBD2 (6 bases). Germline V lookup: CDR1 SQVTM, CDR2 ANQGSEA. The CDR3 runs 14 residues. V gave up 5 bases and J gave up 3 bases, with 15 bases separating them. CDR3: CSVPSGGGTDTQYF. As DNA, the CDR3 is TGCAGCGTTCCCAGCGGTGGGGGGACAGATACGCAGTATTTT.